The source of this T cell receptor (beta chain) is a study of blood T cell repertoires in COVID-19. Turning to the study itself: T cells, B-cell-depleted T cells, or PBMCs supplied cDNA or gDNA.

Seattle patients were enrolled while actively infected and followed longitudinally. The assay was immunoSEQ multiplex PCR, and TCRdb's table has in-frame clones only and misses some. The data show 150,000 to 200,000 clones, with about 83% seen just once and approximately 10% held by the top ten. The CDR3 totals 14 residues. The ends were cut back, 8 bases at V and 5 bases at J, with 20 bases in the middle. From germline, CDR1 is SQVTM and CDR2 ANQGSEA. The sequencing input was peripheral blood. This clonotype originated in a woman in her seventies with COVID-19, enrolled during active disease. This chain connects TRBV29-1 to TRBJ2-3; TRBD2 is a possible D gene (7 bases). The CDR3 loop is CSSSGGGREDTQYF. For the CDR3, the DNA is TGCAGCTCTTCTGGCGGGGGCCGGGAAGATACGCAGTATTTT.